Presented here are 16 T cell receptor beta chains from one specimen sequenced in a study of cytomegalovirus exposure and HLA in healthy donors. Sequencing was performed with immunoSEQ multiplex PCR; in TCRdb, only in-frame clones are kept and a portion is missing. The profile shows over 100,000 clones, more than 70% of them singletons. Specimen: PBMCs. Source of these receptors: a woman under 30 in good health and CMV-seronegative.

The gene calls are TRBV2 and TRBJ2-4, with a tentative D call TRBD1 (5 bases). The CDR3 is 15 amino acids. Trimming stripped 5 bases from V and 1 base from J, with 12 bases between. Germline assignment: CDR1 SNHLY and CDR2 FYNNEI. CDR3 coding DNA: TGTGCCAGCAGTAGACCAGGGCAGGCCAAAAACATTCAGTACTTC. Translation gives CASSRPGQAKNIQYF.

V usage is TRBV11-2 and J usage is TRBJ1-4, with 8 bases identical to TRBD1. Germline CDR1 reads SGHAT; CDR2 reads FQNNGV. Losses at the gene ends were 3 bases for V and 8 bases for J; bases not matched to a gene: 5. The CDR3 runs 14 residues. Here the CDR3 reads CASSFGQGGEKLFF. Here the CDR3 DNA reads TGTGCCAGCAGCTTCGGACAGGGAGGGGAAAAACTGTTTTTT.

The chain joins TRBV25-1 to TRBJ2-7, with TRBD1 as a possible D gene (7 bases). The CDR3 contains 16 residues. Trimming removed 4 bases from V and 5 bases from J, with 21 bases in between. Germline V CDR1 and CDR2: MGHDK, SYGVNS. The CDR3 nucleotides read TGTGCCAGCAGTGGCAGGGGGGTCCCCTGGGGGGACGAGCAGTACTTC. Protein: CASSGRGVPWGDEQYF.

This chain joins TRBV6-5 and TRBJ2-5; D is undetermined. Trimming shortened V by 3 bases and J by 2 bases, and 7 bases separated the two germline ends. Germline CDR1 is MNHEY and CDR2 is SVGAGI. The CDR3 runs 13 residues. CDR3 nucleotide sequence: TGTGCCAGCAGTTATAACATTCAAGAGACCCAGTACTTC. Translated: CASSYNIQETQYF.

This chain links TRBV5-1 with TRBJ1-2; a possible D gene is TRBD1 (6 bases). CDR3 length: 14 residues. Trimming stripped 0 bases from V and 7 bases from J, with 13 bases between. Germline CDR1 reads SGHRS; CDR2 reads YFSETQ. CDR3 residues: CASSLDRVGVGYTF. The CDR3 DNA follows: TGCGCCAGCAGCTTGGACAGGGTGGGAGTTGGCTACACCTTC.

The chain employs TRBV27 and TRBJ1-1; D perhaps matches TRBD1 (5 bases). V lost 1 base and J lost 4, with 13 bases in between. Germline CDR1 reads MNHEY; CDR2 reads SMNVEV (reference sequence). This CDR3 region has 15 residues. The CDR3 region is CASSLLGWGGTEAFF. CDR3 coding DNA: TGTGCCAGCAGTTTATTGGGGTGGGGGGGCACTGAAGCTTTCTTT.

The chain couples TRBV7-9 to TRBJ2-1; perhaps TRBD1 as D (5 bases). This CDR3 is built from 12 residues. V was trimmed by 6 bases and J by 4 bases, leaving 7 bases between them. Germline CDR1 reads SEHNR; CDR2 reads FQNEAQ (reference sequence). The CDR3 is CASSSGYNEQFF. The CDR3 nucleotides are TGTGCCAGCAGTTCAGGGTACAATGAGCAGTTCTTC.

This rearrangement joins TRBV27 to TRBJ1-5; 7 positions agree with TRBD1. This CDR3 has 15 residues. Germline V lookup: CDR1 MNHEY, CDR2 SMNVEV (reference sequence). V lost 7 bases to trimming and J lost 0 bases; unmatched junction nucleotides: 6. The CDR3 spells CASNHRGNSNQPQHF. CDR3 DNA: TGTGCCAGCAACCACAGGGGTAATAGCAATCAGCCCCAGCATTTT.

The chain combines TRBV7-9 with TRBJ1-5, with a possible D match to TRBD1 (5 bases). Germline CDR1 is SEHNR and CDR2 is FQNEAQ (reference sequence). Trimming pared 5 bases from V and 5 bases from J, leaving 16 bases between. The length of the CDR3 is 15 residues. The CDR3 here is CASSLTGGWDQPQHF. CDR3 sequence (DNA): TGTGCCAGCAGCCTAACCGGGGGGTGGGATCAGCCCCAGCATTTT.

The chain is built from TRBV6-5 and TRBJ2-5; maybe TRBD2 (5 bases). The CDR3 loop spans 13 amino acids. Per the germline V gene, CDR1 is MNHEY and CDR2 is SVGAGI. Trimming cost V 2 bases and J 4 bases, with 8 bases left between them. The CDR3 DNA reads TGTGCCAGCAGTTACGGAGGTCGAGAGACCCAGTACTTC. Translating gives CASSYGGRETQYF.

The genes are TRBV7-2 and TRBJ2-2; 7 bases align to TRBD1. Germline V gene sequence: CDR1 SGHTA, CDR2 FQGNSA. The CDR3 loop spans 13 amino acids. V shed 4 bases, J shed 6 bases, and the junction held 2 bases outside the gene matches. CDR3 amino acids: CASSSTGSGELFF. In nucleotides, the CDR3 is TGTGCCAGCAGCTCGACAGGGTCCGGGGAGCTGTTTTTT.

The CDR3 reads CASSMGQQGSQPQHF. The DNA of the CDR3 is TGTGCCAGCAGTATGGGACAGCAGGGGAGTCAGCCCCAGCATTTT. The V and J genes are TRBV2 and TRBJ1-5; 7 bases align to TRBD1. The CDR3 spans 15 residues. Looked up from germline, CDR1 is SNHLY and CDR2 is FYNNEI. The trim removed 5 bases at V and 6 bases at J, leaving 10 bases unmatched. The complete variable domain, with remaining parts taken from reference TRBV2 and TRBJ1-5, reads EPEVTQTPSHQVTQMGQEVILRCVPISNHLYFYWYRQILGQKVEFLVSFYNNEISEKSEIFDDQFSVERPDGSNFTLKIRSTKLEDSAMYFCASSMGQQGSQPQHFGDGTRLSIL.

As DNA, the CDR3 is TGTGCCAGCAGCCGGACAGGGTCCGATAATTCACCCCTCCACTTT. Protein product: CASSRTGSDNSPLHF. The V gene is TRBV7-3, the J gene TRBJ1-6; TRBD1 matches 8 bases. The J segment lost 5 bases and the V segment lost 5 bases, leaving 5 bases of the junction unmatched. CDR1 and CDR2 from the germline V gene are SGHTA and FQGTGA. The CDR3 spans 15 residues.

The chain recombines TRBV25-1 with TRBJ2-3; D may be TRBD2 (6 bases). The germline CDR1 and CDR2 sequences are MGHDK and SYGVNS. This CDR3 contains 14 residues. Trimming shortened V by 3 bases and J by 6 bases, and 13 bases separated the two germline ends. The DNA of the CDR3 is TGTGCCAGCAGTGACTCGGGGGAGGCGGATACGCAGTATTTT. Its protein is CASSDSGEADTQYF.

The chain links TRBV7-2 to TRBJ2-3, with 8 bases aligning to TRBD1. The CDR3 is 15 residues long. CDR1 is SGHTA, CDR2 FQGNSA, per germline. After removal of 3 bases from V and 6 bases from J, the junction contained 8 bases not matched to a gene. CDR3: CASSLLGQGADTQYF. CDR3 in DNA: TGTGCCAGCAGCTTGCTTGGGCAGGGGGCGGATACGCAGTATTTT.

V gene TRBV11-3 combines with J gene TRBJ2-7, with TRBD1 identical over 8 bases. J was trimmed by 7 bases and V by 6 bases; bases with no gene match: 8. Germline CDR1 and CDR2: SGHNT and YENEEA. CDR3 size: 13 residues. CDR3 bases: TGTGCCAGCAGTTTGGACAGGGCTGGGGAGCAGTACTTC. Its translation is CASSLDRAGEQYF.